This T cell receptor beta chain was sequenced in a study of blood T cell repertoires in COVID-19. Overall study context: From the United States, Italy and Spain came samples of acute and convalescent COVID-19.

Sequencing used immunoSEQ multiplex PCR; TCRdb keeps in-frame clones, though not all of them. The table has some 150,000 clones, more than 75% seen once. The ends were cut back, 5 bases at V and 7 bases at J, with 8 bases in the middle. CDR3 length: 11 amino acids. Germline V gene lookup returns CDR1 SGHVS and CDR2 FQNEAQ. The gene calls are TRBV7-8 and TRBJ1-2; no firm D call. The sequence derives from a woman in her forties or fifties who had recovered from COVID-19. Sequenced sample: PBMCs or T cells enriched from blood (not recorded which). The DNA of the CDR3 is TGTGCCAGCAGCCCGGGTGTTGGCTACACCTTC. This sequence encodes CASSPGVGYTF.